The rows below give T cell receptor beta chains drawn from one sample of a study of blood T cell repertoires in COVID-19. Sequenced by immunoSEQ multiplex PCR; TCRdb stores in-frame clones only, minus some. The repertoire holds approximately 130,000 clones, with 75% to 90% as singletons. Input material: peripheral blood. The receptors come from a woman aged 45-60 years who had recovered from COVID-19. CDR3s include the opening cysteine and the closing phenylalanine or tryptophan. D genes are given only for firm matches. Clone size is shown for a subset of rows, as once, few, many or a class of expanded clone.

>NA|TRBV28|TRBD2|TRBJ2-1
TGTGCCAGCAGTTTGACTAGCGGGGGAGGGAATGAGCAGTTCTTC
CASSLTSGGGNEQFF
>NA|TRBV7-2|NA|TRBJ2-1
TGTGCCAGCAGCCCCAGGAGGGTGGGGAACAATGAGCAGTTCTTC
CASSPRRVGNNEQFF
>NA|TRBV11-3|NA|TRBJ2-1
TGTGCCAGTCAAGCGGGCCTTAGCTCCTACAATGAGCAGTTCTTC
CASQAGLSSYNEQFF
>few|TRBV6-5|NA|TRBJ1-1
TGTGCCAGCAGTTATACAGGGAACACTGAAGCTTTCTTT
CASSYTGNTEAFF
>NA|TRBV2|TRBD1|TRBJ2-1
TGTGCCAGCCGGGACAGGGGGCCCGGTGAGCAGTTCTTC
CASRDRGPGEQFF
>NA|TRBV6-4|TRBD2|TRBJ2-3
TGTGCCAGCAGTGACTCGACTAGCGGGGGGAATGCGCAGTATTTT
CASSDSTSGGNAQYF
>NA|TRBV5-1|TRBD2|TRBJ2-1
TGCGCCAGCAGCCCTACAGCGGGGGGATCCTACAATGAGCAGTTCTTC
CASSPTAGGSYNEQFF
>NA|TRBV19|TRBD1|TRBJ1-6
TGTGCCAGTAGGACAGGGGGTACACCCCTCCACTTT
CASRTGGTPLHF
>once|TRBV2|TRBD1|TRBJ2-7
TGTGCCAGCAGCGGACAGGGGTGGGGGCAGTACTTC
CASSGQGWGQYF
>NA|TRBV11-3|TRBD2|TRBJ2-7
TGTGCCAGCCTCGGGACTAGCGGGTCCTACGAGCAGTACTTC
CASLGTSGSYEQYF
>NA|TRBV12-3/TRBV12-4|TRBD1|TRBJ1-2
TGTGCCAGCACCGGGACAGGGGGCTATGGCTACACCTTC
CASTGTGGYGYTF
>NA|TRBV11-2|TRBD1|TRBJ2-1
TGTGCCAGCAGCCGGAGACAGGGCAACAATGAGCAGTTCTTC
CASSRRQGNNEQFF
>NA|TRBV10-3|NA|TRBJ2-3
TGTGCCGCGGGGAGGAATACGCAGTATTTT
CAAGRNTQYF
>NA|TRBV24-1|NA|TRBJ1-2
TGTGCCACCAGTGACCCTGGGGGCGGGAACTATGGCTACACCTTC
CATSDPGGGNYGYTF
>NA|TRBV11-2|NA|TRBJ2-3
TGTGCCAGCAGCGCCCGACTGTCCTCTACGCAGTATTTT
CASSARLSSTQYF
>NA|TRBV18|NA|TRBJ1-2
TGTGCCAGCTCACCACCGAGAGGCTCGGCGAACTATGGCTACACCTTC
CASSPPRGSANYGYTF
>once|TRBV11-3|NA|TRBJ2-1
TGTGCCAGCAGCTTAGAACTTCTATACAATGAGCAGTTCTTC
CASSLELLYNEQFF
>once|TRBV2|NA|TRBJ1-1
TGTGCCAGCAGTGTAAGGGGTTCGAACACTGAAGCTTTCTTT
CASSVRGSNTEAFF
>NA|TRBV2|NA|TRBJ2-7
TGTGCCAGCAGTGAAAATAGTGGGCCCTACGAGCAGTACTTC
CASSENSGPYEQYF
>NA|TRBV4-1|NA|TRBJ1-1
TGCGCCAGCAGCCAAGACCAGGGGACGAACACTGAAGCTTTCTTT
CASSQDQGTNTEAFF
>many|TRBV2|NA|TRBJ2-7
TGTGCCAGCAGTGTACAGGGCCGAGGCTACGAGCAGTACTTC
CASSVQGRGYEQYF
>NA|TRBV12-3/TRBV12-4|NA|TRBJ2-7
TGTGCCAGCAGACAGGGTGGCGAGCAGTACTTC
CASRQGGEQYF
>NA|TRBV5-1|TRBD2|TRBJ2-5
TGCGCCAGCAGCTTGGCCTTTGCGGGGGGACAAGAGACCCAGTACTTC
CASSLAFAGGQETQYF
>NA|TRBV7-2|NA|TRBJ1-3
TGTGCCAGCAGCTTAGCGCGTTTAGCAGTCCCCTCTGGAAACACCATATATTTT
CASSLARLAVPSGNTIYF